The 29 T cell receptor beta chains below all came from one sample that was sequenced in a study of cytomegalovirus exposure and HLA in healthy donors. The PCR used 60 Vbeta and 13 Jbeta primers. The assay was immunoSEQ multiplex PCR, and TCRdb's table has in-frame clones only and misses some. The sample carries 150,000 to 200,000 clones, around 81% recorded once. The sample consisted of PBMCs. The receptors come from a man aged 18-30 years in good health and CMV-seronegative.

The CDR3 nucleotides are TGTGCCAGCAGCGTCCAGACAGCCCTAAGGAGCAATCAGCCCCAGCATTTT. Protein sequence: CASSVQTALRSNQPQHF. This chain connects TRBV5-8 to TRBJ1-5; a weak D match, TRBD1 (5 bases). Trimming shortened V by 4 bases and J by 1 base, and 18 bases separated the two germline ends. The germline CDR1 and CDR2 sequences are SGHTS and YDEGEE. The CDR3 is made up of 17 amino acids.

The V and J genes are TRBV10-1 and TRBJ2-3; unclear D gene. V lost 3 bases and J 1 base, leaving 11 bases between the germline ends. The CDR3 totals 15 residues. Per the germline V gene, CDR1 is WNHNN and CDR2 is SYGVQD (reference sequence). CDR3 sequence reads: CASSDPPTGTDTQYF. The CDR3 DNA reads as TGCGCCAGCAGTGACCCCCCCACGGGCACAGATACGCAGTATTTT.

This sequence joins TRBV6-6 and TRBJ1-2; the D gene is possibly TRBD1 (6 bases). Trimming removed 4 bases at V and 4 bases at J, with 13 bases between. Germline loops: CDR1 MNHNY, CDR2 SVGAGI (reference sequence). The length of the CDR3 is 14 residues. The CDR3 region has the DNA TGTGCCAGCAGTTTGGACAGCGCGCCCTATGGCTACACCTTC. This translates into CASSLDSAPYGYTF.

The CDR3 DNA follows: TGTGCCACCAGCAGACCAGGGGGCACCGGGGAGCTGTTTTTT. Protein product: CATSRPGGTGELFF. J is TRBJ2-2 and V is TRBV15; TRBD1 agrees at 7 bases. V gave up 2 bases and J gave up 4 bases; unmatched junction bases: 1. The CDR3 runs 14 residues. CDR1 LNHNV and CDR2 YYDKDF come from the germline V gene (reference sequence).

This rearrangement joins TRBV27 to TRBJ2-2; 10 bases agree with TRBD2. This CDR3 comprises 17 residues. With 5 bases clipped from V and 3 bases from J, the junction kept 9 bases outside the gene matches. Germline-derived CDR1 and CDR2 are MNHEY and SMNVEV (reference sequence). The CDR3 is CASSRLAGAWDTGELFF. The CDR3 DNA follows: TGTGCCAGCAGTCGGCTAGCGGGGGCCTGGGACACCGGGGAGCTGTTTTTT.

This clone was found a few times. The rearrangement links TRBV5-1 to TRBJ2-1; 8 nucleotides match TRBD1. Germline V gene lookup returns CDR1 SGHRS and CDR2 YFSETQ. Trimming removed 0 bases from V and 3 bases from J; junction bases left unmatched: 2. CDR3 length: 15 residues. The CDR3 reads CASSLAGGLYNEQFF. CDR3 DNA: TGCGCCAGCAGCTTGGCAGGGGGCCTCTACAATGAGCAGTTCTTC.

In its sample, this clone was seen a few times. This chain joins TRBV5-1 and TRBJ2-3; D possibly corresponds to TRBD2 (6 bases). The CDR3 covers 15 residues. Per germline, CDR1 SGHRS and CDR2 YFSETQ. V shed 2 bases and J shed 1 base, with 11 bases lying between them. The DNA for the CDR3 is TGCGCCAGCAGCTTTCTAGCGTCTCGCACAGATACGCAGTATTTT. Translating gives CASSFLASRTDTQYF.

The chain uses TRBV7-3 and TRBJ2-5, with D possibly TRBD2 on 5 matching bases. Near its end, the DNA agrees better with TRBJ2-7, so the J call may be wrong. The CDR3 is 15 residues long. Per the germline V gene, CDR1 is SGHTA and CDR2 is FQGTGA. The CDR3 bases are TGTGCCAGCAGCTCCGCCGCGGGCGCGACCTACGAGCAGTACTTC. As protein: CASSSAAGATYEQYF.

The chain links TRBV29-1 to TRBJ2-3; possibly TRBD1 for D (5 bases). This CDR3 is built from 12 residues. With 5 bases removed from V and 2 bases from J, the gap between germline ends came to 8 bases. Germline assignment: CDR1 SQVTM and CDR2 ANQGSEA. The CDR3 sequence is CSVNRFTDTQYF. The CDR3 coding sequence is TGCAGCGTTAACAGGTTCACAGATACGCAGTATTTT.

The chain recombines TRBV4-2 with TRBJ2-1; D may be TRBD2 (5 bases). The CDR3 is made up of 16 amino acids. The V gene lost 4 bases and the J gene lost 3 bases, with 16 bases spanning the gap. Germline CDR1 reads LGHNA; CDR2 reads YNFKEQ. CDR3: CASSPRPRALYNEQFF. The CDR3 DNA follows: TGTGCCAGCAGCCCCCGGCCGCGGGCCCTCTACAATGAGCAGTTCTTC.

This chain joins TRBV6-1 and TRBJ1-5; unclear D gene. In germline, CDR1 is MNHNS, CDR2 SASEGT. This CDR3 has 16 amino acids. The ends were cut back, 2 bases at V and 1 base at J, with 12 bases in the middle. CDR3 nucleotides: TGTGCCAGCAGTGAAAGAGGAACGAGGAGCAATCAGCCCCAGCATTTT. Protein: CASSERGTRSNQPQHF.

The chain employs TRBV9 and TRBJ2-7, with TRBD2 matching 7 bases. The CDR3 length is 16 residues. The germline V gene has CDR1 SGDLS and CDR2 YYNGEE. With 3 bases clipped from V and 0 bases from J, the junction kept 9 bases outside the gene matches. Here the CDR3 reads CASSARAGQSSYEQYF. CDR3 DNA: TGTGCCAGCAGCGCCCGAGCGGGGCAAAGCTCCTACGAGCAGTACTTC.

This clone was recorded once. V gene TRBV10-3 combines with J gene TRBJ2-2, with D perhaps TRBD1 (5 bases). This CDR3 is built from 11 residues. With 6 bases removed from V and 9 bases from J, the gap between germline ends came to 8 bases. Germline V lookup: CDR1 ENHRY, CDR2 SYGVKD. CDR3 amino acids: CAIRTDRELFF. The CDR3 DNA follows: TGTGCCATCAGGACGGACAGGGAGCTGTTTTTT.

This clone was observed a few times. The gene calls are TRBV29-1 and TRBJ2-1, with 16 bases identical to TRBD2. Germline CDR1 reads SQVTM; CDR2 reads ANQGSEA. This CDR3 comprises 15 residues. V lost 4 bases, J lost 6 bases, and 3 bases stayed unmatched. CDR3 amino acids: CSVAGTSGGVNEQFF. For the CDR3, the DNA is TGCAGCGTTGCCGGGACTAGCGGGGGGGTCAATGAGCAGTTCTTC.

This chain connects TRBV27 to TRBJ2-1; 11 nucleotides match TRBD2. Per the germline V gene, CDR1 is MNHEY and CDR2 is SMNVEV (reference sequence). Trimming cost V 8 bases and J 3 bases; bases outside gene matches: 3. The CDR3 covers 14 residues. The CDR3 loop is CASSGLADYNEQFF. DNA for the CDR3: TGTGCCAGCTCGGGACTAGCGGACTACAATGAGCAGTTCTTC.

This clone was detected only once. V gene TRBV6-4 combines with J gene TRBJ2-3; D unresolved. The CDR3 consists of 15 residues. In germline, CDR1 is MRHNA, CDR2 SNTAGT. V dropped 5 bases and J dropped 0 bases, with 12 bases sitting between them. CDR3 bases: TGTGCCAGCAGTCTTCGACATCATAGCACAGATACGCAGTATTTT. Translation: CASSLRHHSTDTQYF.

This chain connects TRBV2 to TRBJ2-1, with D possibly being TRBD2 (5 bases). From germline, CDR1 is SNHLY and CDR2 FYNNEI. The V end was cut by 7 bases, the J end by 5 bases, with 18 bases between. This CDR3 is 15 amino acids long. The CDR3: CASTPSGLGNNEQFF. In DNA, the CDR3 is TGTGCCAGCACCCCCTCGGGTCTCGGGAACAATGAGCAGTTCTTC.

This clone was seen a few times. The rearrangement uses TRBV4-1 and TRBJ2-3, with 9 bases lining up with TRBD2. The CDR3 has 18 residues. V trimming: 0 bases; J trimming: 8 bases; junction bases outside the gene matches: 15. The V gene's germline CDR1 is MGHRA and CDR2 YSYEKL. The CDR3 reads CASSQEETGTSTKSTQYF. CDR3 DNA sequence: TGCGCCAGCAGCCAAGAAGAAACCGGGACTAGCACTAAGAGTACGCAGTATTTT.

The chain uses TRBV5-4 and TRBJ2-1, with D perhaps TRBD2 (5 bases). This CDR3 is built from 16 residues. CDR1 and CDR2 (germline): SGHNT, YYREEE (reference sequence). Trimming removed 2 bases from V and 0 bases from J, with 12 bases in between. The CDR3 protein is CASSFGSVSSYNEQFF. The CDR3 DNA is TGTGCCAGCAGCTTCGGTAGCGTAAGCTCCTACAATGAGCAGTTCTTC. Supplemented by reference TRBV5-4 and TRBJ2-1, the full variable domain reads ETGVTQSPTHLIKTRGQQVTLRCSSQSGHNTVSWYQQALGQGPQFIFQYYREEENGRGNFPPRFSGLQFPNYSSELNVNALELDDSALYLCASSFGSVSSYNEQFFGPGTRLTVL.

This clone has only one observation. This chain connects TRBV5-1 to TRBJ1-1; the match to TRBD1 covers 7 bases. The CDR3 has 16 residues. V lost 0 bases, J lost 3 bases, and 8 bases stayed unmatched. Per germline, CDR1 SGHRS and CDR2 YFSETQ. The CDR3, as DNA: TGCGCCAGCAGCTTGGAAAGGAACAGGGGTGACACTGAAGCTTTCTTT. This codes for CASSLERNRGDTEAFF.

The DNA for the CDR3 is TGTGCCAGTAGTACCCTCCTGGCAGGGGGCGGTCAGCCCCAGCATTTT. This gives the protein CASSTLLAGGGQPQHF. The chain links TRBV19 to TRBJ1-5; the match to TRBD1 covers 8 bases. Germline V gene sequence: CDR1 LNHDA, CDR2 SQIVND (reference sequence). This CDR3 contains 16 residues. With 4 bases clipped from V and 6 bases from J, the junction kept 11 bases outside the gene matches.

The chain joins TRBV5-1 to TRBJ2-7; no firm D call. Between the trimmed V and J ends, which lost 4 bases and 2 bases, there was a span of 10 bases. The CDR3 totals 13 residues. Germline CDR1 SGHRS, CDR2 YFSETQ. The CDR3: CASSAPGAYEQYF. The CDR3, as DNA: TGCGCCAGCAGCGCCCCAGGCGCCTACGAGCAGTACTTC.

The chain links TRBV27 to TRBJ2-6, with a possible D match to TRBD1 (5 bases). CDR1 is MNHEY and CDR2 is SMNVEV in the germline V gene (reference sequence). V was trimmed by 5 bases and J by 0 bases, leaving 8 bases between them. The CDR3 extends over 15 amino acids. The CDR3 protein is CASSPRDSGANVLTF. Written as DNA, the CDR3 is TGTGCCAGCAGTCCCAGGGACTCTGGGGCCAACGTCCTGACTTTC.

This chain links TRBV28 with TRBJ2-7; tentative D call: TRBD2 (5 bases). Germline values: CDR1 MDHEN, CDR2 SYDVKM. V was trimmed by 5 bases and J by 3 bases, leaving 14 bases between them. This CDR3 is 14 amino acids long. CDR3 residues: CASSLRAVYYEQYF. CDR3 DNA: TGTGCCAGCAGTCTGCGGGCAGTCTACTACGAGCAGTACTTC.

V usage is TRBV27 and J usage is TRBJ2-7; possible D gene TRBD1, 7 bases. The germline V gene encodes CDR1 MNHEY and CDR2 SMNVEV (reference sequence). This CDR3 is built from 16 residues. Trimming left V 3 bases short and J 6 bases short, with 21 bases between. CDR3 residues: CASSLGRGQGEAEQYF. Here the CDR3 DNA reads TGTGCCAGCAGTTTGGGCCGGGGGCAGGGGGAAGCCGAGCAGTACTTC.

CDR3 protein: CASSLFGSAFSYEQYF. CDR3 nucleotides: TGTGCCAGCAGTTTATTTGGTAGCGCGTTCTCCTACGAGCAGTACTTC. V gene TRBV28 combines with J gene TRBJ2-7, with D possibly TRBD2 on 5 matching bases. This CDR3 is 16 amino acids long. V was shortened by 1 base and J by 0 bases, with 13 bases between the two germline ends. Germline V gene sequence: CDR1 MDHEN, CDR2 SYDVKM.

V gene TRBV27 combines with J gene TRBJ2-2; D is perhaps TRBD2 (5 bases). The CDR3 extends over 14 amino acids. Trimming took off 7 bases at V and 1 base at J, with 10 bases between the two ends. Per germline, CDR1 MNHEY and CDR2 SMNVEV (reference sequence). For the CDR3, the DNA is TGTGCCAGCATTCAGAGCGGGAACACCGGGGAGCTGTTTTTT. Translation: CASIQSGNTGELFF.

This chain joins TRBV6-6 and TRBJ1-5; D is possibly TRBD1 (5 bases). There are 15 residues in the CDR3. From germline, CDR1 is MNHNY and CDR2 SVGAGI (reference sequence). V dropped 9 bases and J dropped 4 bases, with 19 bases sitting between them. DNA for the CDR3: TGTGCCAGTAAGGCGGACAATTATGGGAATCAGCCCCAGCATTTT. Protein sequence: CASKADNYGNQPQHF.

The sample holds a few counts of this clone. The chain is built from TRBV6-1 and TRBJ1-2, with D unclear. V lost 3 bases and J lost 4, with 9 bases in between. The CDR3 totals 13 residues. Per germline, CDR1 MNHNS and CDR2 SASEGT. CDR3 DNA: TGTGCCAGCAGTGAGCACACAACCTATGGCTACACCTTC. Translation: CASSEHTTYGYTF.